A single sample gave rise to the 30 T cell receptor beta chains below, sequenced in a study of T-cell memory formation after mild COVID-19. One entry per CDR3 protein results from TCRdb running MiXCR on the 5' RACE reads. Among hundreds of thousands of distinct CDR3 sequences listed, 15% to 20% were seen once. The specimen sequenced was PBMCs or a T cell subset sorted from them (not recorded which). The receptors were sampled from a man between 18 and 29 years old who had mild COVID-19 (a few samples of this study predate the infection). Cell type and time point are not known.

This clonotype was seen a handful of times. The chain joins TRBV7-3 to TRBJ1-2; a possible D gene is TRBD1 (5 bases). Germline CDR1 reads SGHTA; CDR2 reads FQGTGA. CDR3 length: 11 amino acids. Trimming stripped 5 bases from V and 7 bases from J, with 8 bases between. CDR3 sequence reads: CASSAGSGYTF. DNA of the CDR3: TGTGCCAGCAGCGCAGGGTCTGGCTACACCTTC.

This clonotype was counted between two and nine times. The chain has TRBV6-2 or TRBV6-3 and TRBJ2-1; 9 bases are a match to TRBD2. After removal of 4 bases from V and 3 bases from J, the junction contained 10 bases not matched to a gene. The CDR3 spans 17 residues. From germline, CDR1 is MNHEY and CDR2 SVGEGT. The CDR3 DNA sequence: TGTGCCAGCAGTTCCCGGGGTAGCGGGGGCCTCTACAATGAGCAGTTCTTC. Protein: CASSSRGSGGLYNEQFF.

This clonotype was counted a few times. The chain recombines TRBV12-3 or TRBV12-4 with TRBJ1-4, with TRBD1 matching over 8 bases. The CDR3 has 16 residues. V lost 6 bases to trimming and J lost 8 bases; unmatched junction nucleotides: 14. DNA of the CDR3: TGTGCCAGCAGGCACGGACAGGGTAATGGAGGGGAAAAACTGTTTTTT. Amino acid sequence: CASRHGQGNGGEKLFF.

V and J are TRBV4-3 and TRBJ2-5, with D tentatively TRBD2 (6 bases). Trimming removed 1 base from V and 4 bases from J, with 13 bases in between. This CDR3 contains 15 residues. CDR1 is LGHNA, CDR2 YSLEER, per germline. CDR3 sequence: CASSQGGAGLETQYF. CDR3 DNA sequence: TGCGCCAGCAGCCAAGGGGGCGCGGGACTAGAGACCCAGTACTTC.

The chain has TRBV5-4 and TRBJ1-2, with D tentatively TRBD1 (5 bases). Deletions cut 0 bases from V and 6 bases from J, with 9 bases between. From germline, CDR1 is SGHNT and CDR2 YYREEE (reference sequence). The CDR3 covers 13 residues. This CDR3 is CASSLAAGNGYTF. The CDR3, as DNA: TGTGCCAGCAGCTTGGCGGCAGGGAATGGCTACACCTTC.

This clonotype was seen only a few times. This chain links TRBV7-6 with TRBJ2-3, with TRBD1 identical over 10 bases. The germline CDR1 and CDR2 sequences are SGHVS and FNYEAQ. The CDR3 has 16 residues. V lost 5 bases, J lost 0 bases, and 5 bases stayed unmatched. CDR3 protein: CASSTRDRGSTDTQYF. CDR3 coding DNA: TGTGCCAGCAGCACCCGGGACAGGGGCAGCACAGATACGCAGTATTTT.

The rearrangement joins TRBV12-3 or TRBV12-4 to TRBJ1-1; D is unresolved. The V gene lost 4 bases and the J gene lost 6 bases, with 9 bases spanning the gap. The CDR3 is 12 amino acids. CDR3 bases: TGTGCCAGCAGTTCCTCGCCCCCTGAAGCTTTCTTT. This codes for CASSSSPPEAFF.

This clonotype was detected many times. V and J are TRBV4-3 and TRBJ2-1, with 11 positions matching TRBD2. V shed 0 bases, J shed 4 bases, and the junction held 5 bases outside the gene matches. Germline V lookup: CDR1 LGHNA, CDR2 YSLEER. This CDR3 comprises 17 residues. CDR3 in amino acids: CASSQDLGTSGYNEQFF. CDR3 nucleotides: TGCGCCAGCAGCCAAGATCTGGGGACTAGCGGTTACAATGAGCAGTTCTTC.

The V call is TRBV3-1, the J call TRBJ2-7, with 10 bases identical to TRBD2. There are 14 residues in the CDR3. Germline V gives CDR1 LGHDT, CDR2 YNNKEL (reference sequence). Losses at the gene ends were 3 bases for V and 3 bases for J; bases not matched to a gene: 2. CDR3 in amino acids: CASSHLAGDYEQYF. The CDR3 DNA sequence: TGTGCCAGCAGCCACCTAGCGGGGGACTACGAGCAGTACTTC.

The V and J genes are TRBV29-1 and TRBJ2-5, with D possibly TRBD2 on 6 matching bases. V dropped 8 bases and J dropped 2 bases, with 15 bases sitting between them. CDR1 is SQVTM and CDR2 is ANQGSEA in the germline V gene. The CDR3 is 13 amino acids. In nucleotides, the CDR3 is TGCAGCCATCTTTTAGCGGCACAAGAGACCCAGTACTTC. Translation gives CSHLLAAQETQYF.

This clonotype was seen more than once but under ten times. This rearrangement joins TRBV12-3 or TRBV12-4 to TRBJ1-2; D call uncertain. The germline V and J ends were trimmed by 5 bases and 8 bases, with 15 bases remaining between them. The length of the CDR3 is 13 residues. CDR3 bases: TGTGCCAGCAGTCCCAGTAAGGGAATAGGCTACACCTTC. This translates into CASSPSKGIGYTF.

This clonotype was counted a few times. DNA for the CDR3: TGTGCCAGCAGTTACTCGAATCCTGGGGGCGGAGCAACTAATGAAAAACTGTTTTTT. Amino acid sequence: CASSYSNPGGGATNEKLFF. The chain couples TRBV6-5 to TRBJ1-4; D perhaps matches TRBD1 (6 bases). The CDR3 sequence is 19 residues long. Germline values: CDR1 MNHEY, CDR2 SVGAGI. The germline V and J ends were trimmed by 0 bases and 0 bases, with 17 bases remaining between them.

The chain has TRBV18 and TRBJ2-7; no firm D call. Germline assignment: CDR1 KGHSH and CDR2 LQKENI. The V end lost 4 bases, the J end lost 7 bases, and 17 bases lay between the germline ends. The CDR3 spans 14 residues. The CDR3 protein is CASSLQRRYEEQYF. The CDR3 region has the DNA TGTGCCAGCTCACTGCAGAGAAGATACGAAGAGCAGTACTTC.

V gene TRBV5-1 combines with J gene TRBJ2-5; 11 bases agree with TRBD1. Trimming took 3 bases from V and 2 from J; bases not matched to a gene: 12. The germline gives CDR1 SGHRS, CDR2 YFSETQ. The length of the CDR3 is 18 residues. The CDR3 DNA is TGCGCCAGCAGCTCCCACACTGGACAGGGGGCGATACAAGAGACCCAGTACTTC. Residues: CASSSHTGQGAIQETQYF.

This clonotype was counted between two and nine times. V usage is TRBV7-3 and J usage is TRBJ2-5, with D maybe TRBD2 (6 bases). Germline V gene lookup returns CDR1 SGHTA and CDR2 FQGTGA. CDR3 size: 15 residues. V lost 3 bases and J 7 bases, leaving 18 bases between the germline ends. The CDR3 bases are TGTGCCAGCAGCTTTCGAGCGGGCCCCGGGGGGACCCAGTACTTC. This codes for CASSFRAGPGGTQYF.

There are a few counts of this clonotype. The chain has TRBV6-5 and TRBJ2-1; maybe TRBD2 (5 bases). V dropped 6 bases and J dropped 6 bases, with 15 bases sitting between them. The CDR3 is 14 amino acids. The germline CDR1 and CDR2 sequences are MNHEY and SVGAGI. CDR3 amino acids: CASSTGSAGNEQFF. The CDR3 DNA reads as TGTGCCAGCAGCACGGGATCCGCGGGCAATGAGCAGTTCTTC.

This clonotype appeared a few times. CDR3 nucleotide sequence: TGTGCCAGCAGCGTAGCATCCGGGGGCCTTTTGGATACGCAGTATTTT. Translated, it gives CASSVASGGLLDTQYF. This chain uses TRBV9 with TRBJ2-3; D may match TRBD1 or TRBD2 (6 bases each). Germline V CDR1 and CDR2: SGDLS, YYNGEE. The CDR3 length is 16 residues. V was trimmed by 0 bases and J by 6 bases, leaving 17 bases between them.

Comments on this clonotype: A single base separates this from a much larger clone, so it may be a read error. The chain's CDR3 is CASSLVGATSSYNEQFF. The CDR3 nucleotides are TGTGCCAGCAGCTTAGTGGGCGCGACGAGCTCCTACAATGAGCAGTTCTTC. The V gene is TRBV7-9, the J gene TRBJ2-1; D gene uncertain. This CDR3 contains 17 residues. Germline loops: CDR1 SEHNR, CDR2 FQNEAQ (reference sequence). V lost 1 base and J lost 0, with 13 bases in between.

This clonotype was recorded many times. The chain uses TRBV9 and TRBJ1-2; TRBD1 agrees at 8 bases. The germline gives CDR1 SGDLS, CDR2 YYNGEE. The CDR3 has 15 amino acids. V was pared by 0 bases and J by 6 bases, with 7 bases of the junction left unmatched. The CDR3 DNA reads as TGTGCCAGCAGCGTAGACCCGACAGGGGTTGATGGCTACACCTTC. As protein: CASSVDPTGVDGYTF.

V gene TRBV7-9 combines with J gene TRBJ2-5; 10 positions match TRBD2. The CDR3 is made up of 14 amino acids. CDR1 SEHNR and CDR2 FQNEAQ come from the germline V gene (reference sequence). After removal of 5 bases from V and 3 bases from J, the junction contained 3 bases not matched to a gene. DNA of the CDR3: TGTGCCAGCAGCCACACTAGCGGGGAAGAGACCCAGTACTTC. Protein: CASSHTSGEETQYF.

The chain joins TRBV3-1 to TRBJ2-5, with unresolved D. The V end was cut by 5 bases, the J end by 0 bases, with 13 bases between. Germline assignment: CDR1 LGHDT and CDR2 YNNKEL (reference sequence). The CDR3 extends over 15 amino acids. The CDR3 bases are TGTGCCAGCAGCTCCTGGGCTTGGGACCAAGAGACCCAGTACTTC. Protein sequence: CASSSWAWDQETQYF.

The J gene is TRBJ2-1, the V gene TRBV6-1; tentative D call: TRBD1 (5 bases). V was pared by 6 bases and J by 4 bases, with 10 bases between. This CDR3 spans 13 amino acids. Germline CDR1 MNHNS, CDR2 SASEGT. The DNA of the CDR3 is TGTGCCAGCAGCATTCAGGGTTACAATGAGCAGTTCTTC. Translating it yields CASSIQGYNEQFF.

The chain links TRBV15 to TRBJ1-2; D gene ambiguous. V shed 5 bases and J shed 2 bases, with 18 bases lying between them. CDR3 length: 16 residues. Germline assignment: CDR1 LNHNV and CDR2 YYDKDF (reference sequence). The chain's CDR3 is CATSPPATGGNYGYTF. CDR3 sequence (DNA): TGTGCCACCAGCCCCCCGGCTACGGGAGGCAACTATGGCTACACCTTC.

This clonotype was seen ten or more times. The CDR3: CSVWWGGGTEAFF. The DNA of the CDR3 is TGCAGCGTTTGGTGGGGCGGGGGCACTGAAGCTTTCTTT. The chain uses TRBV29-1 and TRBJ1-1, with a possible D match to TRBD1 (5 bases). This CDR3 region has 13 residues. Trimming removed 5 bases from V and 4 bases from J, with 14 bases in between. The germline gives CDR1 SQVTM, CDR2 ANQGSEA.

This clonotype was seen many times. CDR3 in DNA: TGTGCCAGCAGTTACGGGCAGGGGGCTTACGAGCAGTACTTC. The encoded protein is CASSYGQGAYEQYF. The rearrangement joins TRBV6-5 to TRBJ2-7; 8 positions agree with TRBD1. The germline V gene encodes CDR1 MNHEY and CDR2 SVGAGI. The CDR3 extends over 14 amino acids. The V and J ends lost 2 bases and 4 bases, in that order; junction bases with no gene match: 4.

The V and J genes are TRBV20-1 and TRBJ1-1; D might be TRBD1 (6 bases). The CDR3 covers 13 residues. V shed 4 bases and J shed 2 bases, with 11 bases lying between them. Germline V gene lookup returns CDR1 DFQATT and CDR2 SNEGSKA (reference sequence). The CDR3 DNA follows: TGCAGTGCTACCCGGGACATTAACACTGAAGCTTTCTTT. Translated: CSATRDINTEAFF.

This clonotype has a handful of counts. V is TRBV2 and J is TRBJ1-2; no clear D gene. The CDR3 is 14 residues long. CDR1 and CDR2 (germline): SNHLY, FYNNEI. Trimming stripped 6 bases from V and 2 bases from J, with 13 bases between. CDR3 DNA sequence: TGTGCCAGCAGGCTAGAGGTCGGGAACTATGGCTACACCTTC. This codes for CASRLEVGNYGYTF.

Of note for this clonotype: One junction end does not reproduce the germline sequence, and a read error may be involved. V gene TRBV11-2 combines with J gene TRBJ2-1, with D perhaps TRBD1 (5 bases). CDR3 length equals 11 residues. In germline, CDR1 is SGHAT, CDR2 FQNNGV. Here the CDR3 reads CASSLEGAALF. CDR3 in DNA: TGTGCCAGCAGCTTGGAAGGGGCCGCACTCTTC.

This chain connects TRBV6-6 to TRBJ2-7; D not certain. This CDR3 has 12 amino acids. V lost 5 bases and J lost 2, with 7 bases in between. Germline V gene sequence: CDR1 MNHNY, CDR2 SVGAGI (reference sequence). CDR3: CASSPDPYEQYV. CDR3 sequence (DNA): TGTGCCAGCAGTCCGGACCCCTACGAGCAGTACGTC.

The rearrangement uses TRBV9 and TRBJ2-1; D might be TRBD1 or TRBD2, each matching 5 bases. CDR1 and CDR2 (germline): SGDLS, YYNGEE. V gave up 1 base and J gave up 12 bases, with 11 bases separating them. The CDR3 consists of 12 residues. The DNA for the CDR3 is TGTGCCAGCAGCGTATCGGGGACGCGGCAGTTCTTC. Translated, it gives CASSVSGTRQFF. Full variable domain (remainder filled in from reference TRBV9 and TRBJ2-1): DSGVTQTPKHLITATGQRVTLRCSPRSGDLSVYWYQQSLDQGLQFLIQYYNGEERAKGNILERFSAQQFPDLHSELNLSSLELGDSALYFCASSVSGTRQFFGPGTRLTVL.